The 4 T cell receptor beta chains reported below all come from one sample, sequenced in a study of beta chain features in type 1 diabetes. Every bit of the isolated RNA underwent reverse transcription, so sequencing read expressed TCRB transcripts. TCRdb keeps only in-frame clones here, not all; method: immunoSEQ multiplex PCR. The sample lists hundreds of thousands of clones, roughly a sixth seen once, with 0.02% to 0.025% in the top ten. Source material: naive CD4+ T cells from blood. Receptor source: a woman in her late teens or twenties in good health.

This CDR3 reads CASTRGIGGSTGANVLTF. As DNA, the CDR3 is TGTGCCAGCACCAGAGGGATAGGGGGGTCGACTGGGGCCAACGTCCTGACTTTC. V usage is TRBV27 and J usage is TRBJ2-6; tentatively, D is TRBD1 or TRBD2 (6 bases each). The CDR3 consists of 18 residues. With 7 bases removed from V and 2 bases from J, the gap between germline ends came to 21 bases. Germline lookup yields CDR1 MNHEY and CDR2 SMNVEV (reference sequence).

The genes are TRBV6-5 and TRBJ2-7; D is uncertain. Deletions cut 1 base from V and 3 bases from J, with 1 base between. The germline CDR1 and CDR2 sequences are MNHEY and SVGAGI. The CDR3 spans 11 residues. CDR3 coding DNA: TGTGCCAGCAGTTACTTCTACGAGCAGTACTTC. Translation gives CASSYFYEQYF.

This clone came up a few times. The rearrangement links TRBV27 to TRBJ2-7, with TRBD1 matching over 9 bases. Trimming cost V 5 bases and J 2 bases; bases outside gene matches: 1. Germline V gene lookup returns CDR1 MNHEY and CDR2 SMNVEV (reference sequence). The CDR3 is 13 amino acids. CDR3 coding DNA: TGTGCCAGCAGTAGGACAGGGGCCTACGAGCAGTACTTC. This translates into CASSRTGAYEQYF.

The table lists this clone with a few counts. The CDR3 DNA is TGCGCCAGCAGCCTCCTAGACCAGCCGGTACTAGCTTTCTTT. Amino acid sequence: CASSLLDQPVLAFF. The rearrangement uses TRBV5-1 and TRBJ1-1; no definite D call. The germline V gene has CDR1 SGHRS and CDR2 YFSETQ. Deletions cut 4 bases from V and 10 bases from J, with 20 bases between. The CDR3 is 14 amino acids.